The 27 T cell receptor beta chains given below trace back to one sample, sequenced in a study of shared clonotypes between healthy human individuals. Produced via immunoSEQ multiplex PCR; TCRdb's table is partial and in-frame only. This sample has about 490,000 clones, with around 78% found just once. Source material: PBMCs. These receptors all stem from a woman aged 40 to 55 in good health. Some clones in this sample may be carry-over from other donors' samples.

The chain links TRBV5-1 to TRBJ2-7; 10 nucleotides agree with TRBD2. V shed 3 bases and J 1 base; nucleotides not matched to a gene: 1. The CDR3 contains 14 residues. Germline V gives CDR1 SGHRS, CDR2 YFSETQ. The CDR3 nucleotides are TGCGCCAGCAGCTCACTAGCGGGGTCCTACGAGCAGTACTTC. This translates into CASSSLAGSYEQYF.

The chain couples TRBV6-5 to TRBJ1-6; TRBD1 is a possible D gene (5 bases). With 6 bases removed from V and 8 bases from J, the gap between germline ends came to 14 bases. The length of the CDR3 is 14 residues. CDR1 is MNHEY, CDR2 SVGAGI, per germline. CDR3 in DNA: TGTGCCAGCAGCTCGACTGGGGCATATTCACCCCTCCACTTT. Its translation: CASSSTGAYSPLHF.

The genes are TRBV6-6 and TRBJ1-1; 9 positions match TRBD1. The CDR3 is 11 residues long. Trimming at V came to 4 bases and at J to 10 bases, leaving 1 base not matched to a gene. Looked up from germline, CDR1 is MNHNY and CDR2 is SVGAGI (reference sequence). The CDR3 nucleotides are TGTGCCAGCAGTTGGGGACAGGGAGCTTTCTTT. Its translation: CASSWGQGAFF.

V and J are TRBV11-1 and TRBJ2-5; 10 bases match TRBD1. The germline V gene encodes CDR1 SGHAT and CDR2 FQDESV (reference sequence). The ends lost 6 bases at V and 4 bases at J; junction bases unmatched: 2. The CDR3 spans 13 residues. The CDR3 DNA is TGTGCCAGCAGGGGGACAGGGGTAGAGACCCAGTACTTC. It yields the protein CASRGTGVETQYF.

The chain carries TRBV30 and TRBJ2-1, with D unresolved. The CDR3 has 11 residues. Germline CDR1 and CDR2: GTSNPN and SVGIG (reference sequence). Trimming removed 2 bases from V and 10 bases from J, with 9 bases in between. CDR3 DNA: TGTGCCTGGAGTCGTGCGGAGGAGCAGTTCTTC. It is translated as CAWSRAEEQFF.

CDR3 bases: TGTGCCAGCAGCTTCCCGGCTAGTACCACAGATACGCAGTATTTT. It yields the protein CASSFPASTTDTQYF. The rearrangement joins TRBV5-4 to TRBJ2-3; D ambiguous. V lost 2 bases, J lost 2 bases, and 12 bases lay in between. The CDR3 has 15 residues. Germline V lookup: CDR1 SGHNT, CDR2 YYREEE (reference sequence).

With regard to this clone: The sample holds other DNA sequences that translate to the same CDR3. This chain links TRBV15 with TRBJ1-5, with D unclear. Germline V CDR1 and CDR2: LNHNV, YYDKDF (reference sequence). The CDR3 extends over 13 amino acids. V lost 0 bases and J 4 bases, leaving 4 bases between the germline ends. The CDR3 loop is CATSRDQNQPQHF. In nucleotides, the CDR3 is TGTGCCACCAGCAGAGATCAAAATCAGCCCCAGCATTTT.

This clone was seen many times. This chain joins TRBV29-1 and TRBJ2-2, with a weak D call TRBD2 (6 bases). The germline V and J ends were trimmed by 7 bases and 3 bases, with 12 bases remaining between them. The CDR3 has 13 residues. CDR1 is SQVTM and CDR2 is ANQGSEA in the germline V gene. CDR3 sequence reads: CSAGGWDTGELFF. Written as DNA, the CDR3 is TGCAGCGCTGGAGGGTGGGACACCGGGGAGCTGTTTTTT.

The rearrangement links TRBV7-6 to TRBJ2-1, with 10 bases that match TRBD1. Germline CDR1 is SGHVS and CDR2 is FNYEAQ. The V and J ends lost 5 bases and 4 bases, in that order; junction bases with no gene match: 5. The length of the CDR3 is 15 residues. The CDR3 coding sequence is TGTGCCAGCAGCCACCGGGACAGGGGTTACAATGAGCAGTTCTTC. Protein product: CASSHRDRGYNEQFF. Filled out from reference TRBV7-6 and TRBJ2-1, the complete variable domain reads GAGVSQSPRYKVTKRGQDVALRCDPISGHVSLYWYRQALGQGPEFLTYFNYEAQQDKSGLPNDRFSAERPEGSISTLTIQRTEQRDSAMYRCASSHRDRGYNEQFFGPGTRLTVL.

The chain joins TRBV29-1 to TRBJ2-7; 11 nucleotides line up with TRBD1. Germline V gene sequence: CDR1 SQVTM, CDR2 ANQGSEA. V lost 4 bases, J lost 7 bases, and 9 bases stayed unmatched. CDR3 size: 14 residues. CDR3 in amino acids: CSVGPSGTGGEQYF. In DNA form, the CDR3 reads TGCAGCGTTGGACCTAGCGGGACAGGGGGGGAGCAGTACTTC.

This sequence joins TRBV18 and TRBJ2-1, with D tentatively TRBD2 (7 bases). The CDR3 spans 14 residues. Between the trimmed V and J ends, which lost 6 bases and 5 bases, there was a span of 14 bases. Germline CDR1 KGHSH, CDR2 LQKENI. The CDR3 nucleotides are TGTGCCAGCTCCCGGGGGGCAGACAACAATGAGCAGTTCTTC. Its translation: CASSRGADNNEQFF.

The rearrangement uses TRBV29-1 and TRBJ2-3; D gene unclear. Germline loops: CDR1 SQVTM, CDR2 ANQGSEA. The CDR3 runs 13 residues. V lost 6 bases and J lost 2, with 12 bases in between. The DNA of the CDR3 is TGCAGCGTCCCCCCGGCCCTCACAGATACGCAGTATTTT. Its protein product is CSVPPALTDTQYF.

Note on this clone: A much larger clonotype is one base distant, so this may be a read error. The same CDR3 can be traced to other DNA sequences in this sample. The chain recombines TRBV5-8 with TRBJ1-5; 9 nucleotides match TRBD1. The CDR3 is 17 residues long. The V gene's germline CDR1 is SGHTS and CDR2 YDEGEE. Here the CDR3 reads CASSLWTGDGSNQPQHF. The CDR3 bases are TGTGCCAGCAGCTTGTGGACAGGGGATGGCAGCAATCAGCCTCAGCATTTT.

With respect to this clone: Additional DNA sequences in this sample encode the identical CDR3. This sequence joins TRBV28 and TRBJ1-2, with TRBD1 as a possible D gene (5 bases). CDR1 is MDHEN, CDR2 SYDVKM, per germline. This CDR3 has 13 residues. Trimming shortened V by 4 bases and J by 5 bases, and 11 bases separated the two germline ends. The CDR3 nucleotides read TGTGCCAGCAGTTCCGGGGCAAGATATGGCTACACCTTC. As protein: CASSSGARYGYTF.

For the CDR3, the DNA is TGTGCCAGCAGCGGAGTGTGGTCAGAGACTGATGGCTACACCTTC. This gives the protein CASSGVWSETDGYTF. The chain joins TRBV7-9 to TRBJ1-2; no clear D. The V gene lost 5 bases and the J gene lost 6 bases, with 19 bases spanning the gap. Germline V gene lookup returns CDR1 SEHNR and CDR2 FQNEAQ (reference sequence). The CDR3 is 15 residues long.

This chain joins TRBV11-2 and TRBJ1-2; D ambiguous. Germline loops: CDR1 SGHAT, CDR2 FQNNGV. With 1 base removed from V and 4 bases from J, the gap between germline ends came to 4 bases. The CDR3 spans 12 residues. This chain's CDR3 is CASSLGLYGYTF. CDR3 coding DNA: TGTGCCAGCAGCTTAGGCCTCTATGGCTACACCTTC.

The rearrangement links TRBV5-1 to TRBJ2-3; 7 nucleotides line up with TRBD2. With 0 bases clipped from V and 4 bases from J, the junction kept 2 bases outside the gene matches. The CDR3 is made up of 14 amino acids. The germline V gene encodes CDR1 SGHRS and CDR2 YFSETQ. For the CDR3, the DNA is TGCGCCAGCAGCTTGGGCGGGAGACCAGATACGCAGTATTTT. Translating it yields CASSLGGRPDTQYF.

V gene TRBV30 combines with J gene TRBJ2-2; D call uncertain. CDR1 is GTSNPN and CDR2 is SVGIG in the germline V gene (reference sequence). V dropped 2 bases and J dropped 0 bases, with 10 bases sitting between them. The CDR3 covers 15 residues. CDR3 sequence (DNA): TGTGCCTGGAGTCCCTCAAGTACGAACACCGGGGAGCTGTTTTTT. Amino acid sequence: CAWSPSSTNTGELFF.

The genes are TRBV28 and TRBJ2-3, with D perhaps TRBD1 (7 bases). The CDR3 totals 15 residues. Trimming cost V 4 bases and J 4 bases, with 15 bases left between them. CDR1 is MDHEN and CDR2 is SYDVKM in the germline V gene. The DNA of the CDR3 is TGTGCCAGCAGTTCGGGGGACAGTCGCCCAGATACGCAGTATTTT. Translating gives CASSSGDSRPDTQYF.

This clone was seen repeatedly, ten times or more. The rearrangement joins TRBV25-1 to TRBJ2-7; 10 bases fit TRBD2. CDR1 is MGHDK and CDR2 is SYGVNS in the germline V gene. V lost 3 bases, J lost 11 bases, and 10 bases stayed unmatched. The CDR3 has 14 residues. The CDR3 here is CASSDRLAGEVKYF. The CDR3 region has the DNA TGTGCCAGCAGTGACCGACTAGCGGGCGAGGTAAAGTACTTC.

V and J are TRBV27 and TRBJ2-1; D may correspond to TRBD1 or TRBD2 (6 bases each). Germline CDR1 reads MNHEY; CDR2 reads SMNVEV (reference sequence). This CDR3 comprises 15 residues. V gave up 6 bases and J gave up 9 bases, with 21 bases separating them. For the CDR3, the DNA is TGTGCCAGCAGCCCCCGGGGGCCCCCCCTGGGTGAGCAGTTCTTC. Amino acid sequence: CASSPRGPPLGEQFF.

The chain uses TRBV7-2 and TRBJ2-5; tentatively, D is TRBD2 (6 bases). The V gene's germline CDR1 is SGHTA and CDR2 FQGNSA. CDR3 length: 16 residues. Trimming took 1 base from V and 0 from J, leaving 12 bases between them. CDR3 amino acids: CASSLGRGTHQETQYF. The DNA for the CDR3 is TGTGCCAGCAGCTTAGGCAGAGGGACTCACCAAGAGACCCAGTACTTC.

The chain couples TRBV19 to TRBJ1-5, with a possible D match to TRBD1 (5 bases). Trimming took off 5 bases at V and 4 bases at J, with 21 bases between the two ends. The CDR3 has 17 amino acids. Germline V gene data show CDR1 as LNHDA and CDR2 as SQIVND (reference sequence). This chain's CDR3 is CASSPRQGRTLNQPQHF. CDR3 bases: TGTGCCAGTAGTCCTCGCCAGGGACGAACGTTAAATCAGCCCCAGCATTTT.

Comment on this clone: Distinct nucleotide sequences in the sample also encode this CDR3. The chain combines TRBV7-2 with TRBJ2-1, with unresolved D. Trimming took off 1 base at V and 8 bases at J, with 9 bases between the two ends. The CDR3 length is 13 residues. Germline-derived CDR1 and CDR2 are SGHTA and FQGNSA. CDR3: CASSLVASDEQFF. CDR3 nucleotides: TGTGCCAGCAGCTTAGTGGCTTCCGATGAGCAGTTCTTC.

The CDR3 loop reads CAWSYTRGGTTDTQYF. Written as DNA, the CDR3 is TGTGCCTGGAGCTATACGAGAGGGGGGACCACAGATACGCAGTATTTT. This chain uses TRBV30 with TRBJ2-3; the D call may be TRBD1 or TRBD2 (6 bases each). V shed 3 bases and J shed 2 bases, with 18 bases lying between them. The CDR3 contains 16 residues. Germline loops: CDR1 GTSNPN, CDR2 SVGIG (reference sequence).

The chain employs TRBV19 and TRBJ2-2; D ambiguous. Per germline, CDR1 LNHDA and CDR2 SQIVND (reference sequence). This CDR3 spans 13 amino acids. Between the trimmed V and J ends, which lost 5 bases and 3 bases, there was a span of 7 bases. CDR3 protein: CASSVRYTGELFF. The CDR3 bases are TGTGCCAGTAGTGTCAGGTACACCGGGGAGCTGTTTTTT.

This chain's CDR3 is CASSRDREYPYF. In nucleotides, the CDR3 is TGTGCCAGCAGTAGGGACAGGGAATATCCGTACTTC. V is TRBV2 and J is TRBJ2-7, with TRBD1 matching 9 bases. Trimming removed 5 bases from V and 12 bases from J; junction bases left unmatched: 8. CDR1 and CDR2 (germline): SNHLY, FYNNEI. The CDR3 runs to 12 residues.